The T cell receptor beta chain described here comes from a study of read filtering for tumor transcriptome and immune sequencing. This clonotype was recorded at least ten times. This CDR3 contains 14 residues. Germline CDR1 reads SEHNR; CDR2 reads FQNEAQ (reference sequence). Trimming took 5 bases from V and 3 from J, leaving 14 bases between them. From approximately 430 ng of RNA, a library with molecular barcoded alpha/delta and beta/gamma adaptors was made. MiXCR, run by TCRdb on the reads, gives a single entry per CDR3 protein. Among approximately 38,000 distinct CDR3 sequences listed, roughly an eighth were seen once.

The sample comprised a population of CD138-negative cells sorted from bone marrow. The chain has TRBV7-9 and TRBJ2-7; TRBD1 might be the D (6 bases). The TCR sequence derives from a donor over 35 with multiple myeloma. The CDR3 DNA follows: TGTGCCAGCAGCCGCCCGGACAGATTCTACGAGCAGTACTTC. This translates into CASSRPDRFYEQYF. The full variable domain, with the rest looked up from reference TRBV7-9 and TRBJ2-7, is DTGVSQNPRHKITKRGQNVTFRCDPISEHNRLYWYRQTLGQGPEFLTYFQNEAQLEKSRLLSDRFSAERPKGSFSTLEIQRTEQGDSAMYLCASSRPDRFYEQYFGPGTRLTVT.